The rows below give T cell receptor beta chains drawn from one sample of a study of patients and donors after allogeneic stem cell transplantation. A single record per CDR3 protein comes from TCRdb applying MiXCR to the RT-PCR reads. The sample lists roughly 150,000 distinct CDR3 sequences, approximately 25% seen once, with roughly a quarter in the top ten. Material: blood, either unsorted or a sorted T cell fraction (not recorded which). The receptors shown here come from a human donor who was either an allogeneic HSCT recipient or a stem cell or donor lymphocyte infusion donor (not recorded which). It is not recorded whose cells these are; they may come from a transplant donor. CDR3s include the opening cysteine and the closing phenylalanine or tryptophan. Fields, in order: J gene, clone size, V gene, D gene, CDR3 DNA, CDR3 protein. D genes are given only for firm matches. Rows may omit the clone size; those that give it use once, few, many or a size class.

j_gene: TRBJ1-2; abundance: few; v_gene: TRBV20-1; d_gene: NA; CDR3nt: TGCAGAACAGGGAATTATAACTATGGCTACACCTTC; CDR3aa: CRTGNYNYGYTF
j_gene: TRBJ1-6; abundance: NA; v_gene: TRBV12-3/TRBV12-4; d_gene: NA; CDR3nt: TGTGCCAGCAGTTTGTTTCTCGAAAATTCACCCCTCCACTTT; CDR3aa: CASSLFLENSPLHF
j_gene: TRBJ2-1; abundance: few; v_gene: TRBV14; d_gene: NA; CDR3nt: TGTGCCAGCAGCCAAGATGTAACACCGTTGAGCGAGCAGTTCTTC; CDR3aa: CASSQDVTPLSEQFF
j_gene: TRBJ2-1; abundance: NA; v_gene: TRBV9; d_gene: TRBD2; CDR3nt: TGTGCCAGCAGCCCTTTCCGGCGGGAGCAAGAGAATGAGCAGTTCTTC; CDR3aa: CASSPFRREQENEQFF
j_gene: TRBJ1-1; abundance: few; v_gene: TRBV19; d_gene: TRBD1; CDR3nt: TGTGCCAGTAGTGAGTCCAGGGGGCGGTTCAGGGACACTGAAGCTTTCTTT; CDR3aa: CASSESRGRFRDTEAFF
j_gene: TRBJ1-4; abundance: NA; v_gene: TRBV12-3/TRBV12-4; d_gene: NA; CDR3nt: TGTGCCGGCGGATTACCGGGACTGCACGAAAAACTGTTTTTT; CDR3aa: CAGGLPGLHEKLFF
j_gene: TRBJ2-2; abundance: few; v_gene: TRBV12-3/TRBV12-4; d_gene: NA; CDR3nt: TGTGCCAGCAGTTGGGACCCTTCCACCGGGGAGCTGTTTTTT; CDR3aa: CASSWDPSTGELFF
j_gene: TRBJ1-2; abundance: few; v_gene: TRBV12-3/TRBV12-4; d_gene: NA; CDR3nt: TGTGCCAGCAGTTTATATGGGGCCGATGGCTACACCTTC; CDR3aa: CASSLYGADGYTF
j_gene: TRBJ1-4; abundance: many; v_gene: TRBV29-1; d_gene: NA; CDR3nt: TGCAGCGTTGAAGGTTCGGGGGAAAATGAAAAACTGTTTTTT; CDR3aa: CSVEGSGENEKLFF
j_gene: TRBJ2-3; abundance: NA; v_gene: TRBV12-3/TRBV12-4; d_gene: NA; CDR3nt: TGTGCCAGCACGTTGAGTGATACGCAGTATTTT; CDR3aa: CASTLSDTQYF
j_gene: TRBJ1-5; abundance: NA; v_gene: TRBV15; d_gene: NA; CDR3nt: TGTGCCACCAGCAGAGATCGGGAGTTCTGGGGGCCCCAGCATTTT; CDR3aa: CATSRDREFWGPQHF
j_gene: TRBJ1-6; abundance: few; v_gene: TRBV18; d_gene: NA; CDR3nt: TGTGCCAGCTCACCACCCGGTCGGGGGGCGCGGAATTCACCCCTCCACTTT; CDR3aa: CASSPPGRGARNSPLHF
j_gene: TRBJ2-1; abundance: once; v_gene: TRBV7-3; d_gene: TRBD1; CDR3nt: TGTGCCAGCAGCTTAACTCTCCTCGGGACAGGGGGAAGTGAGCAGTTCTTC; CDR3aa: CASSLTLLGTGGSEQFF
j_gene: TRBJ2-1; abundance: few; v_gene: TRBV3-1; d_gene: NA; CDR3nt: TGTGCCAGCAGCCCATCATCCGGGGCGTTTTACAATGAGCAGTTCTTC; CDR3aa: CASSPSSGAFYNEQFF
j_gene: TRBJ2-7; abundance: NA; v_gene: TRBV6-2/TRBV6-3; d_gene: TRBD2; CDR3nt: TGTGCCAGCAGTTACTCGGTCAGCGGGAGGTTCTACGAGCAGTACTTC; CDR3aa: CASSYSVSGRFYEQYF
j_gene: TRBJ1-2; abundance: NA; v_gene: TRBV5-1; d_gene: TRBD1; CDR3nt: TGCGCCAGCAGCTTGGAAGGGACAGGGGGCCAGGTCTATGGCTACACCTTC; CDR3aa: CASSLEGTGGQVYGYTF
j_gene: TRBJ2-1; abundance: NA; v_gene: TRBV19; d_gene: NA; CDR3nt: TGTGCCAGTAGTATAGCTGCCGGAGGGGAGCAGTTCTTC; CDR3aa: CASSIAAGGEQFF
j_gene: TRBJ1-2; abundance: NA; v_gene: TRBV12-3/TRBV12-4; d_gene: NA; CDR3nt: TGTGCCAGCGTTAAGAGGGGCGGCTATGGCTACACCTTC; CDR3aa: CASVKRGGYGYTF
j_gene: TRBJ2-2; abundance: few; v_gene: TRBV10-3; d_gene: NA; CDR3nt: TGTGCCATCAGTGACCAGGTGGCCGATTTCGGGGAGCTGTTTTTT; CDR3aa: CAISDQVADFGELFF
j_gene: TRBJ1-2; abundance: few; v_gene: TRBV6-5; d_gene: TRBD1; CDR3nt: TGTGCCAGCAGGACAGGGTCCTATGGCTACACCTTC; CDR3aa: CASRTGSYGYTF
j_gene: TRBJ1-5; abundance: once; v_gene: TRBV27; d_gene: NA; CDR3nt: TGTGCCAGCAGTCTCAGGGTCGGCAATCAGCCCCAGCATTTT; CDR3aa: CASSLRVGNQPQHF
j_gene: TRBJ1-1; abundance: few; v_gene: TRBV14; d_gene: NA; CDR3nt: TGTGCCAGCAGCCAAACGGGGCACACTGAAGCTTTCTTT; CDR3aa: CASSQTGHTEAFF
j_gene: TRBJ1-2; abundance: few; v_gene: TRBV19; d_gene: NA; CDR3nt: TGTGCCAGTAGCCACACGCCGGGGTTTGGTGGCTACACCTTC; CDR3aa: CASSHTPGFGGYTF
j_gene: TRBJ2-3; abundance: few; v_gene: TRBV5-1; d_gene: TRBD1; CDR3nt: TGCGCCAGCAGCCCCCACAGGGGACCACATAACACAGATACGCAGTATTTT; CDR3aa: CASSPHRGPHNTDTQYF
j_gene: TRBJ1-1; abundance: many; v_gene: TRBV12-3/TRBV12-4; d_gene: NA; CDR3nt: TGTGCCAGCAGCTTAGACCGAGGGACTGAAGCTTTCTTT; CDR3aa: CASSLDRGTEAFF
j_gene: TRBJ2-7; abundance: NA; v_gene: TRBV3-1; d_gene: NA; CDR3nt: TGTGCCAGCAGCCAAAAAACAGCGACCTACGAGCAGTACTTC; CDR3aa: CASSQKTATYEQYF